Listed below are T cell receptor beta chains from one sample, sequenced in a study of cytomegalovirus exposure and HLA in healthy donors. This table comes from immunoSEQ multiplex PCR, and its TCRdb copy is limited to in-frame clones, with some not included. The table has 100,000 or so clones, about 73% seen once. Sequencing was performed on PBMCs. The receptors here all came from a woman in her 40s in good health and CMV-seropositive. Both conserved end residues are part of each CDR3. The D gene is left open where the match is weak. Clone size is given for some rows only: seen once, a few or many times, or a class if the clone is expanded.

d_call: -; clone_size: -; v_call: TRBV14; j_call: TRBJ2-1; cdr3_aa: CASSPEARPSYNEQFF; cdr3_nt: TGTGCCAGCAGCCCTGAGGCCCGGCCCTCCTACAATGAGCAGTTCTTC
d_call: -; clone_size: once; v_call: TRBV9; j_call: TRBJ2-7; cdr3_aa: CASSVAGDPLLQYF; cdr3_nt: TGTGCCAGCAGCGTAGCGGGGGATCCCCTGTTGCAGTACTTC
d_call: TRBD1; clone_size: -; v_call: TRBV15; j_call: TRBJ2-2; cdr3_aa: CATSRGTADTGELFF; cdr3_nt: TGTGCCACCAGCAGGGGGACAGCGGACACCGGGGAGCTGTTTTTT
d_call: TRBD2; clone_size: -; v_call: TRBV7-2; j_call: TRBJ2-7; cdr3_aa: CASSLAGDASQYF; cdr3_nt: TGTGCCAGCAGCCTAGCGGGAGACGCCTCGCAGTACTTC
d_call: -; clone_size: many; v_call: TRBV4-3; j_call: TRBJ1-1; cdr3_aa: CASSQEARGTEAFF; cdr3_nt: TGCGCCAGCAGCCAAGAGGCAAGGGGCACTGAAGCTTTCTTT
d_call: -; clone_size: few; v_call: TRBV11-2; j_call: TRBJ1-1; cdr3_aa: CASSLEWNTEAFF; cdr3_nt: TGTGCCAGCAGCCTGGAGTGGAACACTGAAGCTTTCTTT
d_call: -; clone_size: -; v_call: TRBV6-1; j_call: TRBJ2-1; cdr3_aa: CASRKLISGLEQFF; cdr3_nt: TGTGCCAGCAGAAAATTAATCTCAGGGTTGGAGCAGTTCTTC
d_call: -; clone_size: once; v_call: TRBV18; j_call: TRBJ2-3; cdr3_aa: CASSPPPGDTQYF; cdr3_nt: TGTGCCAGCTCACCACCGCCCGGAGATACGCAGTATTTT
d_call: -; clone_size: -; v_call: TRBV6-5; j_call: TRBJ1-2; cdr3_aa: CASSQTDNYGYTF; cdr3_nt: TGTGCCAGCAGTCAGACAGACAACTATGGCTACACCTTC
d_call: TRBD1; clone_size: -; v_call: TRBV7-9; j_call: TRBJ1-3; cdr3_aa: CASSLRTGEGNTIYF; cdr3_nt: TGTGCCAGCAGCTTGAGGACAGGGGAAGGAAACACCATATATTTT
d_call: TRBD2; clone_size: -; v_call: TRBV4-3; j_call: TRBJ2-7; cdr3_aa: CASSRGTSGGTYEQYF; cdr3_nt: TGCGCCAGCAGCCGCGGGACTAGCGGGGGAACCTACGAGCAGTACTTC
d_call: TRBD1; clone_size: -; v_call: TRBV6-6; j_call: TRBJ2-7; cdr3_aa: CASSLDRGPEGEQYF; cdr3_nt: TGTGCCAGCAGCCTAGACAGGGGACCTGAGGGCGAGCAGTACTTC
d_call: -; clone_size: -; v_call: TRBV28; j_call: TRBJ2-7; cdr3_aa: CASTPRNTGTSEQYF; cdr3_nt: TGTGCCAGCACCCCAAGAAACACCGGGACATCCGAGCAGTACTTC
d_call: TRBD1; clone_size: -; v_call: TRBV7-2; j_call: TRBJ1-2; cdr3_aa: CASSLLGQNYGYTF; cdr3_nt: TGTGCCAGCAGCTTACTGGGACAGAACTATGGCTACACCTTC
d_call: TRBD1; clone_size: once; v_call: TRBV27; j_call: TRBJ2-4; cdr3_aa: CASSFVGQGSKNIQYF; cdr3_nt: TGTGCCAGCAGTTTCGTGGGACAGGGGTCCAAAAACATTCAGTACTTC
d_call: -; clone_size: -; v_call: TRBV4-1; j_call: TRBJ2-1; cdr3_aa: CASSQILAPIPYNEQFF; cdr3_nt: TGCGCCAGCAGCCAGATACTAGCCCCAATTCCCTACAATGAGCAGTTCTTC
d_call: TRBD1; clone_size: -; v_call: TRBV7-9; j_call: TRBJ1-1; cdr3_aa: CASSLAGGQILMNTEAFF; cdr3_nt: TGTGCCAGCAGCTTAGCTGGGGGACAGATACTTATGAACACTGAAGCTTTCTTT
d_call: -; clone_size: -; v_call: TRBV19; j_call: TRBJ2-3; cdr3_aa: CASSRALTVLITDTQYF; cdr3_nt: TGTGCCAGTAGTAGGGCATTGACAGTTTTAATTACAGATACGCAGTATTTT
d_call: TRBD2; clone_size: -; v_call: TRBV5-6; j_call: TRBJ2-1; cdr3_aa: CASSNGLAFYNEQFF; cdr3_nt: TGTGCCAGCAGCAACGGACTAGCGTTTTACAATGAGCAGTTCTTC
d_call: TRBD1; clone_size: -; v_call: TRBV19; j_call: TRBJ2-5; cdr3_aa: CASSLRASGTGGGEQYF; cdr3_nt: TGTGCCAGTAGTCTCCGGGCGTCGGGGACAGGGGGCGGGGAGCAGTACTTC
d_call: TRBD2; clone_size: -; v_call: TRBV18; j_call: TRBJ2-7; cdr3_aa: CASSPPSSGSNEQYF; cdr3_nt: TGTGCCAGCTCACCACCGTCGAGCGGGAGTAACGAGCAGTACTTC
d_call: TRBD2; clone_size: few; v_call: TRBV6-4; j_call: TRBJ2-1; cdr3_aa: CASSEAGEPYNEQFF; cdr3_nt: TGTGCCAGCAGTGAAGCGGGAGAGCCCTACAATGAGCAGTTCTTC
d_call: -; clone_size: -; v_call: TRBV14; j_call: TRBJ2-7; cdr3_aa: CASSQHSVYEQYF; cdr3_nt: TGTGCCAGCAGCCAGCACTCTGTCTACGAGCAGTACTTC
d_call: TRBD2; clone_size: -; v_call: TRBV4-2; j_call: TRBJ2-1; cdr3_aa: CASSQVIWAAGNSSGANLHNEQFF; cdr3_nt: TGTGCCAGCAGCCAAGTTATATGGGCGGCGGGTAATTCTAGCGGGGCTAATCTCCACAATGAGCAGTTCTTC
d_call: -; clone_size: -; v_call: TRBV5-1; j_call: TRBJ2-5; cdr3_aa: CASSNGGVQETQYF; cdr3_nt: TGCGCCAGCAGCAACGGGGGAGTCCAAGAGACCCAGTACTTC
d_call: -; clone_size: -; v_call: TRBV5-4; j_call: TRBJ2-5; cdr3_aa: CASSSRRSQETQYF; cdr3_nt: TGTGCCAGCAGTTCCCGCAGGTCCCAAGAGACCCAGTACTTC
d_call: TRBD1; clone_size: -; v_call: TRBV5-6; j_call: TRBJ2-4; cdr3_aa: CATARGYTNIQYF; cdr3_nt: TGTGCCACCGCCAGGGGGTATACAAACATTCAGTACTTC
d_call: TRBD1; clone_size: -; v_call: TRBV4-3; j_call: TRBJ2-1; cdr3_aa: CASRTGQGNYNEQFF; cdr3_nt: TGCGCCAGCAGAACGGGACAGGGAAACTACAATGAGCAGTTCTTC